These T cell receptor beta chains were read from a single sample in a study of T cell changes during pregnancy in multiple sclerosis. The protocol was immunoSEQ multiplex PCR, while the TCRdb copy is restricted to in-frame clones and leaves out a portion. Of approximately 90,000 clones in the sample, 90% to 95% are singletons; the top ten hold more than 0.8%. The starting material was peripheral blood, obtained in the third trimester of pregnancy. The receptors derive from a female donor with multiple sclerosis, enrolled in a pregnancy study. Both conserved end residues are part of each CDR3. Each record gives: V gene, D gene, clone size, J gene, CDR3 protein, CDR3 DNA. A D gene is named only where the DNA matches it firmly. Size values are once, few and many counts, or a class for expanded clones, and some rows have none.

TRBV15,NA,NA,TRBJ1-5,CATSRGGGSNQPQHF,TGTGCCACCAGCAGAGGGGGGGGGAGCAATCAGCCCCAGCATTTT
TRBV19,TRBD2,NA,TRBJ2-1,CASSMLTSGRGNEQFF,TGTGCCAGTAGTATGCTGACTAGCGGGAGAGGGAATGAGCAGTTCTTC
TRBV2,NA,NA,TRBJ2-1,CASPRRVGDNEQFF,TGTGCCAGCCCCCGCCGGGTTGGTGACAATGAGCAGTTCTTC
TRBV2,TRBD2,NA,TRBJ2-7,CASKATSGIYEQYF,TGTGCCAGCAAAGCGACTAGCGGCATCTACGAGCAGTACTTC
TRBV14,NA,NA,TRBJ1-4,CASSQDNRRNEKLFF,TGTGCCAGCAGCCAAGATAACAGGCGGAATGAAAAACTGTTTTTT
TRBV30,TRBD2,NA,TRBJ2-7,CAWSPPRWLAGPYEQYF,TGTGCCTGGAGTCCACCCCGGTGGCTAGCGGGGCCCTACGAGCAGTACTTC
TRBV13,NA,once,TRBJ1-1,CASSLRRQSKNTEAFF,TGTGCCAGCAGCTTAAGGCGACAGAGCAAAAACACTGAAGCTTTCTTT
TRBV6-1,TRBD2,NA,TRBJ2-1,CASSEAGTSGRFYNEQFF,TGTGCCAGCAGTGAAGCCGGGACTAGCGGGAGATTCTACAATGAGCAGTTCTTC
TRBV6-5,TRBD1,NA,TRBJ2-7,CASSYDRGRNEQYF,TGTGCCAGCAGTTACGACAGGGGGAGGAACGAGCAGTACTTC
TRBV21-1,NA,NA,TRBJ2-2,CASSKARSEAGKNTGELFF,TGTGCCAGCAGCAAAGCGCGGTCGGAGGCGGGAAAGAACACCGGGGAGCTGTTTTTT
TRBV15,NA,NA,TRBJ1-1,CATSRDRVGNTEAFF,TGTGCCACCAGCAGAGACAGGGTGGGGAACACTGAAGCTTTCTTT
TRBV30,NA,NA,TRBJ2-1,CAWIGAELNEQFF,TGTGCCTGGATTGGGGCGGAGCTCAATGAGCAGTTCTTC
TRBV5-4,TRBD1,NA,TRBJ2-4,CASSLTGESIQYF,TGTGCCAGCAGCCTTACAGGGGAGAGCATTCAGTACTTC
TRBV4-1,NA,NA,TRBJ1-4,CASSLRLTVNEKLFF,TGCGCCAGCAGCCTACGACTAACGGTTAATGAAAAACTGTTTTTT
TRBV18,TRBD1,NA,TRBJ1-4,CASSLGTGRTNEKLFF,TGTGCCAGCTCGTTGGGGACAGGTCGGACTAATGAAAAACTGTTTTTT
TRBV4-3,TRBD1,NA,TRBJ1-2,CASSQEFYRTGLGGYTF,TGCGCCAGCAGCCAAGAGTTTTATCGGACAGGGCTAGGCGGCTACACCTTC
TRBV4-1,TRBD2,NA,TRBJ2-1,CASSQWASGEQFF,TGCGCCAGCAGCCAATGGGCTAGCGGTGAGCAGTTCTTC
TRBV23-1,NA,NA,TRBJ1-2,CATPWVGVQINYGYTF,TGCGCCACCCCGTGGGTCGGGGTCCAGATTAACTATGGCTACACCTTC
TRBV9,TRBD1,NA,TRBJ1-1,CASSVALPGQGRTEAFF,TGTGCCAGCAGCGTAGCTTTGCCGGGACAGGGTCGAACTGAAGCTTTCTTT
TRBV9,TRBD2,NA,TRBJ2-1,CASSVAPGTSGSQQFF,TGTGCCAGCAGCGTAGCTCCCGGGACTAGCGGGAGCCAGCAGTTCTTC
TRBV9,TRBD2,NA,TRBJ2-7,CASSAGTAGVEQYF,TGTGCCAGCAGCGCCGGCACCGCGGGGGTCGAGCAGTACTTC
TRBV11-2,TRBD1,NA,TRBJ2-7,CASSLGNRGSYEQYF,TGTGCCAGCAGCTTAGGTAACAGGGGCTCCTACGAGCAGTACTTC
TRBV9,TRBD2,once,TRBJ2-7,CASSVGGGGGYEQYF,TGTGCCAGCAGCGTAGGGGGCGGGGGGGGCTACGAGCAGTACTTC
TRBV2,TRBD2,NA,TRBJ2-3,CASSSPGLARTRGTDTQYF,TGTGCCAGCAGCTCGCCGGGACTAGCGCGCACAAGGGGCACAGATACGCAGTATTTT
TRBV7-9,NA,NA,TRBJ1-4,CASSQLLVEKLFF,TGTGCCAGCAGCCAACTCCTGGTGGAAAAACTGTTTTTT
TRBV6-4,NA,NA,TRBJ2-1,CASSDTGTNYNEQFF,TGTGCCAGCAGTGATACAGGGACCAATTACAATGAGCAGTTCTTC
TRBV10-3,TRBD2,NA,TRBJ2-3,CAISDIRTPPLAGGGWGTDTQYF,TGTGCCATCAGTGATATCCGTACCCCCCCACTAGCGGGAGGTGGTTGGGGCACAGATACGCAGTATTTT
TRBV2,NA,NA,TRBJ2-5,CASSGQKETQYF,TGTGCCAGCAGTGGTCAGAAAGAGACCCAGTACTTC
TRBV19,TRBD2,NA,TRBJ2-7,CTGGDSYEQYF,TGTACGGGAGGCGACTCCTACGAGCAGTACTTC
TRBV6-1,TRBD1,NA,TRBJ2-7,CASSETGTVPYEQYF,TGTGCCAGCAGTGAGACCGGGACAGTACCCTACGAGCAGTACTTC
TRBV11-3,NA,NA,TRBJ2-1,CASSDRQYNEQFF,TGTGCCAGCAGCGACCGACAGTACAATGAGCAGTTCTTC
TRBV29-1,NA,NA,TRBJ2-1,CSAAGTGNYNEQFF,TGCAGCGCCGCGGGTACAGGGAACTACAATGAGCAGTTCTTC
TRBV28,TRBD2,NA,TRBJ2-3,CASSSSLGLAEDTDTQYF,TGTGCCAGCAGTTCCTCCCTCGGACTAGCGGAAGACACAGATACGCAGTATTTT
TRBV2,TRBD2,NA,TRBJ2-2,CANLTSGRPLDTGELFF,TGTGCCAATTTGACTAGCGGGAGGCCTCTTGACACCGGGGAGCTGTTTTTT
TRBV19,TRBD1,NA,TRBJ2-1,CASRGTAYNEQFF,TGTGCCAGTAGGGGGACAGCTTACAATGAGCAGTTCTTC
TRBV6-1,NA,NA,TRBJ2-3,CASSEGSSTDTQYF,TGTGCCAGCAGTGAAGGGAGTAGCACAGATACGCAGTATTTT
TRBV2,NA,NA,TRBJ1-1,CASSEDMGRGAEAFF,TGTGCCAGCAGTGAAGACATGGGGAGAGGCGCTGAAGCTTTCTTT
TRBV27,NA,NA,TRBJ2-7,CASSPQVGSYEQYF,TGTGCCAGCAGTCCCCAGGTGGGCTCCTACGAGCAGTACTTC
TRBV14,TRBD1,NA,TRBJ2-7,CASSQSDRVDSYEQYF,TGTGCCAGCAGCCAATCGGACAGGGTAGATTCCTACGAGCAGTACTTC
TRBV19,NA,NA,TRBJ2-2,CASTGENTGELFF,TGTGCCAGTACAGGGGAGAACACCGGGGAGCTGTTTTTT
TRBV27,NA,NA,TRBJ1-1,CASRNMGGGTEAFF,TGTGCCAGCAGAAATATGGGGGGAGGCACTGAAGCTTTCTTT
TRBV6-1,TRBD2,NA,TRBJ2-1,CASSEVGGLAGANEQFF,TGTGCCAGCAGTGAAGTGGGTGGACTAGCGGGAGCGAATGAGCAGTTCTTC